The clone carrying this T cell receptor (beta chain) was observed many times. What it recognizes is unknown. From RNA transcripts, TCR beta CDR3 regions were amplified. The primer set for the first-round RT-PCR of the TCR CDR3 was HTBI. Each CDR3 protein is one row after TCRdb ran MiXCR on the multiplex PCR reads. The sample contains around 360,000 distinct CDR3 sequences, about 16% of which appear only once. The sample is drawn from a study of T cells in Graves' hyperthyroidism and ophthalmopathy. For ophthalmopathy patients, the Clinical Activity Score was at least 3 and the NOSPECS grade at least 4; duration was under 3 months. Points from the study as a whole: The model's output predicted ophthalmopathy at a median of around 6.9 months prior to onset.

CDR1 and CDR2 from the germline V gene are MNHEY and SMNVEV (reference sequence). Deletions cut 2 bases from V and 9 bases from J, with 11 bases between. This CDR3 has 13 residues. The specimen was blood. This TCR was recovered from a woman in her sixties with Graves' ophthalmopathy. This sequence joins TRBV27 and TRBJ2-1; TRBD2 is a possible D gene (5 bases). DNA for the CDR3: TGTGCCAGCAGTTTAGGCGGGTTCGGTGAGCAGTTCTTC. It specifies CASSLGGFGEQFF.